This TCR beta chain was identified in a study of cytomegalovirus exposure and HLA in healthy donors (dated by TCRdb to 2015 to 2018). A note on the overall study: An earlier analysis of 587 of the donors reported roughly 300 Gb of sequence data and around 100 million unique TCR beta sequences obtained from about 179 million T cells. An early release that covered more than 550 HLA-typed donors contained about 300 gigabases of sequencing data and tens of millions of unique TCR sequences. Of the approximately 400 genotyped donors, roughly 80% fell in the genetic ancestry cluster associated with self-reported Caucasian donors. The aim of the study was to test whether cataloging public T cell receptors could identify signatures of past pathogen exposure. Using immunosequencing, the study profiled T cell repertoires from 666 subjects and related those repertoires to cytomegalovirus serostatus. A separate validation cohort of 100 to 150 different subjects was used in addition to the roughly 640-subject first cohort. The study combined high-throughput TCR immunosequencing, statistical association of individual TCRs with disease status, and machine learning to predict cytomegalovirus infection status. To study patterns of TCR occurrence, a later analysis re-analyzed previously published TCR beta repertoires from several hundred donors and added high-resolution HLA genotyping. The later analysis used no new phenotypic data to find candidate immune exposures, relying instead on TCR beta sequences and their occurrence across donors. To decide whether each TCR beta V gene segment behaved as functional or pseudogenic, an earlier analysis of approximately 600 of the donors relied on high-throughput TCR beta sequencing. Donor age, sex, ethnicity and CMV serostatus were collected together with the repertoire data. Genome-wide SNP genotypes for about three fifths of the roughly 700 donors were used in a later genetic analysis, which treated that subset as a discovery cohort. Every discovery cohort repertoire had been produced on one sequencing platform. HLA typing covered class I and class II loci at four-digit resolution. The number of donors typed differed by locus, with 629-630 for A, B, C, DRB1 and DQB1, 522 for DQA1, 600 to 610 for DPA1, and some 440 for DPB1. Several DR-DQ haplotypes were treated as single units for association and clustering because of strong linkage in the cohort. Among 398 genotyped donors of the cohort, an average of around 250,000 unique TCR beta nucleotide sequences was sequenced per donor, of which 15% to 20% were non-productive. What the authors observed across the whole study: Compared with equally common non-associated chains, HLA-associated TCR beta chains in a later analysis were more clonally expanded and had lower generation probabilities. According to the authors, the approach could potentially be generalized to other disease states and immunological phenotypes. The only immune exposure information available for the cohort was CMV serostatus. The study listed 164 TCR beta chains as associated with cytomegalovirus. In a later analysis, several top co-occurrence clusters were reported to appear linked to parvovirus B19, influenza, CMV and Epstein-Barr virus. In an earlier analysis of 587 of the donors, most TCR beta V segments were observed in productive rearrangements about 87% or about 30% of the time, broadly matching IMGT annotations. This cohort had only TCR beta chains sequenced, and the lack of alpha or paired-chain data limited which features could be detected. When HLA alleles, especially DR and DQ, strongly co-occurred, TCR associations were difficult to assign to individual alleles. Linkage disequilibrium might explain the correlated functional status among segregating V segments, but an unknown experimental factor could not be ruled out. Roughly uniform sequencing depth across donors was assumed in presence/absence analyses, although this assumption may not hold. In vitro tests confirmed that a few of the cytomegalovirus-associated TCR beta chains recognize cytomegalovirus antigens. A later genetic analysis associated a missense DCLRE1C variant with V-gene and J-gene trimming of TCR beta chains, and an independent cohort replicated the association. A further reported finding was that TCR beta sequences accurately predicted the HLA-A and HLA-B alleles for most subjects in the first cohort. A cluster of highly shared sequence variants was judged likely to represent a technical artifact of the sequencing pipeline. According to a later analysis, most CMV-associated TCR beta chains appeared to be HLA-restricted, and the HLA associations seemed to be driven largely by CMV exposure. Most TCR sequences were observed very rarely across donors, whereas some public TCRs were present in many individuals. Some IMGT-functional V segments, including TRBV6-2 and TRBV6-3, could not be distinguished by the 87-base-pair reads and were therefore excluded. In both the original and validation cohorts, the classifier was reported to diagnose cytomegalovirus status with high specificity and sensitivity. At a false discovery rate of 0.05, a later analysis linked roughly 17,000 TCR beta sequences to specific HLA alleles. Because HLA typing was missing for some donors at each locus, association tests included only the typed subset. A later analysis found that TCR association rates varied across HLA loci, with DRB1 alleles showing the most associated TCRs and HLA-C alleles the fewest. The earlier analysis of some 560 of the donors excluded some 15 rarely observed V segments, including chromosome 9 orphons, because counts were too low. In a later genetic analysis, fewer N-insertions in productive TCRs were reported among donors in an Asian-associated ancestry cluster than the roughly 700-donor mean.

The cohort comprised around 700 healthy bone marrow donors. Cohort members were all nominally healthy when sampled, although unrecorded immune exposures were likely present. The donor tested CMV seropositive and was one of the 289 seropositive cohort members. A peripheral blood sample was provided by each donor, and peripheral blood mononuclear cells were used for TCR beta sequencing. The Qiagen DNeasy Blood Extraction Kit was used to extract genomic DNA from the blood cell samples. Library construction relied on the immunoSEQ multiplex PCR assay. For the multiplex PCR, a mixture combining 60 forward primers for TCR Vbeta segments and 13 reverse primers for TCR Jbeta segments was used. Amplification of the CDR3 region of rearranged TCR beta genes was performed with a multiplex PCR assay on genomic DNA. The amplified TCR beta libraries were sequenced on the Illumina HiSeq System as 87-base-pair reads. Processing in the source paper ran as follows. A later analysis counted about 80 million unique TCR beta chains across the 650 to 800 repertoires, and some 11 million of these chains were shared by at least two donors. A nearest-neighbor algorithm error-corrected the raw reads and collapsed the reads into unique sequences, merging closely related sequences to remove PCR and sequencing errors. CDR3 sequences were aligned to IMGT reference sequences to assign V, D and J gene segments. For a sequence to be retained, a match of at least six nucleotides was required to both a V gene segment and a J gene segment. Rearrangements were called productive when the CDR3 lacked stop codons and stayed in frame with V and J; all others were non-productive. Following IMGT convention, CDR3 was defined as the stretch from the second conserved V-encoded cysteine to the conserved J-encoded phenylalanine. The earlier analysis of about 590 of the donors excluded sequences that lacked an unambiguous match to a single V gene segment. An earlier analysis of several hundred of the donors called V segments functional above 56.7% productive rearrangements and segregating when the between-donor standard deviation exceeded 5%. To diagnose cytomegalovirus status from the catalog of TCR beta chain sequences, a statistical classification framework was built. In a later analysis, V and J genes were assigned by comparing TCR nucleotide sequences against IMGT/GENE-DB human TR gene sequences. The TCRdist pipeline was used in a later analysis to assign CDR3 sequences and most-parsimonious VDJ recombination scenarios. A later analysis defined each TCR beta chain by its CDR3 amino acid sequence plus V-gene family, and excluded reads lacking a unique V-gene family. A later analysis removed 600 or so highly shared, low-generation-probability nucleotide sequences to deal with suspected cross-contamination and a sequencing artifact. A later analysis calculated a clonal expansion index for each public chain from normalized within-repertoire ranks of inferred template counts. Generation probabilities in a later analysis came from a VDJ recombination model fitted to out-of-frame rearrangements, and those results were checked against IGoR. Hypergeometric tests were used in a later analysis to score TCR-TCR, TCR-HLA and TCR-CMV co-occurrence, with a repertoire-size bias correction applied to the TCR pairs. To estimate false discovery rates, a later analysis permuted the HLA or CMV assignments 20 times. In a later analysis, co-occurring TCRs were grouped with DBSCAN, and TCRdist sequence similarity was added when clustering was performed within HLA-allele-positive subsets. Repertoires with fewer than 30,000 or more than 120,000 public chains, plus five repertoires with anomalous nucleotide sharing, were excluded from co-occurrence clustering. This immuneACCESS table, as held by TCRdb, lists in-frame sequences with V and J called but not all clones. Of the missing ones, under half trace to an unresolved V gene in checked studies; the others have no known cause. That table supplies the V and J calls and clone size; D and trimming were determined from the DNA. In all, the sample holds under 150,000 clones, and more than 80% of those were seen once. The ten largest clonotypes hold approximately 5.6% of the sample.

A word on this clone: Which antigen it targets is not known. Base-call qualities are not available, and no considerably larger clone is one nucleotide away.

The CDR3 holds 16 amino acids from the cysteine to the phenylalanine. Kept here is only the CDR3 DNA, which spans 48 bases and is read in frame from base 1. The germline V gene sets CDR1 to SGDLS and CDR2 to YYNGEE. The V end loses 0 bases and the J end loses 4 bases, and a stretch of 16 bases separates them. The chain is made from TRBV9 and TRBJ1-1; 5 matching bases give a weak D call of TRBD1. The sequencing sample was made of PBMCs. The sequence derives from a woman in her 40s in good health and CMV-seropositive. The sequenced DNA is TGTGCCAGCAGCGTAGGGGGGGGGACGGGGGTCACTGAAGCTTTCTTT. Protein translation: CASSVGGGTGVTEAFF.